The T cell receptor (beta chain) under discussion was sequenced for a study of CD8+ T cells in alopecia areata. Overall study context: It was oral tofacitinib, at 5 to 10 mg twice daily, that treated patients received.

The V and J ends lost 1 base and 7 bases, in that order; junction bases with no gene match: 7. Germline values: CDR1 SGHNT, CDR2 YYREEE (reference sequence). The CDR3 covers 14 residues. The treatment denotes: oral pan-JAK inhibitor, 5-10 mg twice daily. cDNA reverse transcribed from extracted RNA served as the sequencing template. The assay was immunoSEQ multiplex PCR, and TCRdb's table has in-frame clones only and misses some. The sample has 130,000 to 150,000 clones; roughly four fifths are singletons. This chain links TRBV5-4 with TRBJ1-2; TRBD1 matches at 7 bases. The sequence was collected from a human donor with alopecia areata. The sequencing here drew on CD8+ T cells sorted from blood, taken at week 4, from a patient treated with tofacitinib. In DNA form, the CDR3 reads TGTGCCAGCAGCTTGAGAGGATCAGGGGGTGGCTACACCTTC. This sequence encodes CASSLRGSGGGYTF.